This T cell receptor (beta chain) stems from a study of OX40 agonist ivuxolimab in advanced cancers. Study-level background: Ivuxolimab, an antibody acting as an agonist of OX40 (CD134), was used to treat patients. The study gave patients intravenous ivuxolimab at 0.01 to 10 mg/kg every 2 weeks. Broader study findings: Clonal expansion by week 6 occurred in CD4+ and CD8+ blood T cells (at 0.1 to 3.0 mg/kg). Some patients who did not respond also had low normalized T-cell clonal expansion.

Notes on this clone: The antigen remains unidentified.

Clones were read by immunoSEQ multiplex PCR, and TCRdb kept only the in-frame ones, dropping some. This sample yields fewer than 85,000 clones, of which approximately 90% are seen a single time; about 0.53% belongs to the top ten. The germline gives CDR1 MNHEY, CDR2 SMNVEV (reference sequence). CDR3 length: 11 residues. Trimming left V 5 bases short and J 6 bases short, with 6 bases between. The chain couples TRBV27 to TRBJ2-3; the D is unclear. This material consisted of CD4+ or CD8+ T cells sorted from blood, taken in a trial of the OX40 agonist ivuxolimab. This TCR derives from an adult with an advanced solid tumor such as melanoma, head and neck, liver or kidney cancer. This chain's CDR3 is CASSMWDTQYF. In nucleotides, the CDR3 is TGTGCCAGCAGTATGTGGGATACGCAGTATTTT.